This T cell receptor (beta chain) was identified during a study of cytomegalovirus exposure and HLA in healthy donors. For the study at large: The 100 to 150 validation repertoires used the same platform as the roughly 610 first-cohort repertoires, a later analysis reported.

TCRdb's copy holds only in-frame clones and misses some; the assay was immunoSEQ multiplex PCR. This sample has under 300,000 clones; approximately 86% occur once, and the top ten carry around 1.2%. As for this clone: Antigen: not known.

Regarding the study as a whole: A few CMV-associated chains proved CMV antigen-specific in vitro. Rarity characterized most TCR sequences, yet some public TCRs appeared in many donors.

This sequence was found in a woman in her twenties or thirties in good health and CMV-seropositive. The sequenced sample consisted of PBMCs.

As DNA, the CDR3 is TGTGCCAGTAGTATCCGGGACAGCTCTTACAATGAGCAGTTCTTC. Its translation is CASSIRDSSYNEQFF. This chain links TRBV19 with TRBJ2-1; 7 bases match TRBD1. The germline V gene has CDR1 LNHDA and CDR2 SQIVND (reference sequence). This CDR3 has 15 residues. With V trimmed by 3 bases and J by 4 bases, 6 bases remained unmatched.